A selection of T cell receptor beta chains follows, all from one sample in a study of cytomegalovirus exposure and HLA in healthy donors. Produced via immunoSEQ multiplex PCR; TCRdb's table is partial and in-frame only. Among roughly 130,000 clones listed, 80% to 90% were seen once. The sequenced material came from PBMCs. The receptor set was obtained from a woman between 25 and 40 years old in good health and CMV-seropositive. CDR3s include the opening cysteine and the closing phenylalanine or tryptophan. The D gene is left open where the match is weak. Some rows mark clone size as missing; the rest say once, few, many or name a class of expanded clone.

J gene: TRBJ1-1; V gene: TRBV5-4; D gene: NA; clone size: NA; CDR3 DNA: TGTGCCAGCAGGCCACAGGTAGTGAACACTGAAGCTTTCTTT; CDR3 protein: CASRPQVVNTEAFF
J gene: TRBJ1-2; V gene: TRBV2; D gene: NA; clone size: many; CDR3 DNA: TGTGCCTGGGCGGGGGGACTTCTCTATGGCTACACCTTC; CDR3 protein: CAWAGGLLYGYTF
J gene: TRBJ2-2; V gene: TRBV4-1; D gene: TRBD2; clone size: NA; CDR3 DNA: TGCGCCAGCAGCCAAACCCTAGCGGGGATGAACACCGGGGAGCTGTTTTTT; CDR3 protein: CASSQTLAGMNTGELFF
J gene: TRBJ2-1; V gene: TRBV7-3; D gene: NA; clone size: NA; CDR3 DNA: TGTGCCAGCAGCTTAAATGGTTTAGGGGATGAGCAGTTCTTC; CDR3 protein: CASSLNGLGDEQFF
J gene: TRBJ2-7; V gene: TRBV28; D gene: TRBD2; clone size: few; CDR3 DNA: TGTGCCAGCAAGGGGTTAGGACTAGCACCAACCTACGAGCAGTACTTC; CDR3 protein: CASKGLGLAPTYEQYF
J gene: TRBJ2-1; V gene: TRBV27; D gene: NA; clone size: NA; CDR3 DNA: TGTGCCAGCAGTTTAGCCCTAGCCTACAATGAGCAGTTCTTC; CDR3 protein: CASSLALAYNEQFF
J gene: TRBJ2-7; V gene: TRBV5-6; D gene: TRBD1; clone size: NA; CDR3 DNA: TGTGCCAGCAGCCCTACAGGGGTCCTCTACGAGCAGTACTTC; CDR3 protein: CASSPTGVLYEQYF
J gene: TRBJ2-7; V gene: TRBV4-1; D gene: NA; clone size: NA; CDR3 DNA: TGCGCCAGCAGCCAAGATGGTTCAGTCCCCTCCTACGAGCAGTACTTC; CDR3 protein: CASSQDGSVPSYEQYF
J gene: TRBJ2-1; V gene: TRBV11-3; D gene: TRBD2; clone size: NA; CDR3 DNA: TGTGCCAGCAGCTCCGCCGGGACTAGCATTGGTGTAGATGAGCAGTTCTTC; CDR3 protein: CASSSAGTSIGVDEQFF
J gene: TRBJ2-3; V gene: TRBV6-4; D gene: TRBD2; clone size: NA; CDR3 DNA: TGTGCCAGCAGTGTGATAGCGGGAGCAGATACGCAGTATTTT; CDR3 protein: CASSVIAGADTQYF
J gene: TRBJ2-3; V gene: TRBV13; D gene: TRBD2; clone size: NA; CDR3 DNA: TGTGCCAGCAGCTTAGCTAGCGGAAGCACAGATACGCAGTATTTT; CDR3 protein: CASSLASGSTDTQYF
J gene: TRBJ1-5; V gene: TRBV18; D gene: NA; clone size: NA; CDR3 DNA: TGTGCCAGCTCTTTGTCAGGGGACCCGGGGCAGCCCCAGCATTTT; CDR3 protein: CASSLSGDPGQPQHF
J gene: TRBJ2-3; V gene: TRBV21-1; D gene: NA; clone size: NA; CDR3 DNA: TGTGCCAGCAGCAGAGACCGGGGGGGGGTAGCGGCTAGCACAGATACGCAGTATTTT; CDR3 protein: CASSRDRGGVAASTDTQYF
J gene: TRBJ2-7; V gene: TRBV2; D gene: TRBD2; clone size: NA; CDR3 DNA: TGTGCCAGCGGCGCCCTAGCGGACTTTGAGGAGCAGTACTTC; CDR3 protein: CASGALADFEEQYF
J gene: TRBJ2-7; V gene: TRBV6-1; D gene: TRBD1; clone size: NA; CDR3 DNA: TGTGCCAGCAGTGAAGCCGGGACAGGGGTGGCCTACGAGCAGTACTTC; CDR3 protein: CASSEAGTGVAYEQYF
J gene: TRBJ1-1; V gene: TRBV5-1; D gene: NA; clone size: NA; CDR3 DNA: TGCGCCAGCAGCTTGAGGGGGAAGTCTGAAGCTTTCTTT; CDR3 protein: CASSLRGKSEAFF
J gene: TRBJ2-2; V gene: TRBV5-1; D gene: NA; clone size: NA; CDR3 DNA: TGCGCCAGCAGCTTGGACAGGCCGTCCTACGGGGAGCTGTTTTTT; CDR3 protein: CASSLDRPSYGELFF
J gene: TRBJ2-3; V gene: TRBV19; D gene: TRBD1; clone size: once; CDR3 DNA: TGTGCCAGTAGTCCAGGAATACAGGGGCGCGGTACAGATACGCAGTATTTT; CDR3 protein: CASSPGIQGRGTDTQYF
J gene: TRBJ2-1; V gene: TRBV13; D gene: NA; clone size: NA; CDR3 DNA: TGTGCCAGCAGCAGGAGGGGCGCGGACAATGAGCAGTTCTTC; CDR3 protein: CASSRRGADNEQFF
J gene: TRBJ2-3; V gene: TRBV18; D gene: TRBD2; clone size: NA; CDR3 DNA: TGTGCCAGCTCACCTCGACTAGCGGGGCTGGATACGCAGTATTTT; CDR3 protein: CASSPRLAGLDTQYF